This T cell receptor (beta chain) was sequenced for a study of blood T cell repertoires in COVID-19. About the research overall: The United States, Italy and Spain were the sources of the acute and convalescent COVID-19 samples. PBMCs, B-cell-depleted T cells, or T cells provided the cDNA or gDNA that made up the material.

TCRdb's table, derived via immunoSEQ multiplex PCR, lists solely in-frame clones and lacks some. The repertoire has roughly 80,000 clones, around nine tenths of them found once; the top ten carry 1.5% to 2%. Per the germline V gene, CDR1 is MGHRA and CDR2 is YSYEKL. J lost 1 base, V lost 3 bases, and 6 bases had no gene match. The CDR3 length is 16 residues. This clone was found once. This chain connects TRBV4-1 to TRBJ1-2; 9 nucleotides align to TRBD1. The sequenced sample consisted of peripheral blood. This sequence was found in a woman in her fifties or sixties with acute or convalescent COVID-19. CDR3 residues: CASSQPGQGFNYGYTF. CDR3 nucleotide sequence: TGCGCCAGCAGCCAGCCGGGACAGGGATTTAACTATGGCTACACCTTC.